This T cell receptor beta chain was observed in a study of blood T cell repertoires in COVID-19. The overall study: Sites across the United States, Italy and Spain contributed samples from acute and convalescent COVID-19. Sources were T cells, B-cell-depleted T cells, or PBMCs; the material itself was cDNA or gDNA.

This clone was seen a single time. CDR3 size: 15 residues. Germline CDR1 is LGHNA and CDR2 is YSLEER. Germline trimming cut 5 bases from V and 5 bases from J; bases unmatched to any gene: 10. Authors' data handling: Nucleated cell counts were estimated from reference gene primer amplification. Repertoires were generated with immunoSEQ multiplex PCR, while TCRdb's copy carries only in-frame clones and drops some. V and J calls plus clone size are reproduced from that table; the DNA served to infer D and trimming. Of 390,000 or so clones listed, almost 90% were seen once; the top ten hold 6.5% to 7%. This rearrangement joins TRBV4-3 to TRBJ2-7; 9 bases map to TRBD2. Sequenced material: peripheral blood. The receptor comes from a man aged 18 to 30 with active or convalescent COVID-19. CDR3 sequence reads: CASSATGGGGDEQYF. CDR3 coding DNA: TGCGCCAGCAGCGCTACCGGGGGCGGGGGGGACGAGCAGTACTTC.